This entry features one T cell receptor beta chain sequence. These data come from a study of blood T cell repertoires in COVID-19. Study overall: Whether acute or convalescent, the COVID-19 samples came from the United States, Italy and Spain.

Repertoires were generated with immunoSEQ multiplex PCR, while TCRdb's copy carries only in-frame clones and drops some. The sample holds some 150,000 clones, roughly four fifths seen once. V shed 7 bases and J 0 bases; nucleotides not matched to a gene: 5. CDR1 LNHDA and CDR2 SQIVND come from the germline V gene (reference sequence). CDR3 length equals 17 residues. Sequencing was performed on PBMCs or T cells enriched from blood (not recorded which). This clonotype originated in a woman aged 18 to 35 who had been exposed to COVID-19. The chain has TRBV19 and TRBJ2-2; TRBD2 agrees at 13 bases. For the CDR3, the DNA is TGTGCCAGTAATGGGGGACTAGCGGGACCGAACACCGGGGAGCTGTTTTTT. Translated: CASNGGLAGPNTGELFF.